Listed here are 14 T cell receptor beta chains from one sample, sequenced in a study of shared clonotypes between healthy human individuals. Here immunoSEQ multiplex PCR was the method, and the copy in TCRdb shows in-frame clones only, minus some. The sample yields about 1 million clones, 65% to 75% seen once. Sequencing was performed on memory CD4+ T cells sorted from blood. Sample subset: CD45RA-negative fraction. These receptors all stem from a man aged 18 to 30 in good health.

This sequence joins TRBV19 and TRBJ2-3, with TRBD1 matching 10 bases. V shed 7 bases and J 5 bases; nucleotides not matched to a gene: 6. Per germline, CDR1 LNHDA and CDR2 SQIVND (reference sequence). This CDR3 spans 14 amino acids. The CDR3 is CASNPGQGIDTQYF. The CDR3 bases are TGTGCCAGTAATCCGGGACAGGGGATAGATACGCAGTATTTT.

The chain combines TRBV10-3 with TRBJ2-5, with 9 positions matching TRBD1. The CDR3 has 13 amino acids. CDR1 is ENHRY and CDR2 is SYGVKD in the germline V gene. The V gene end was trimmed by 7 bases and the J gene end by 4 bases; junction bases not matched to a gene: 4. The DNA for the CDR3 is TGTGCCATCAAGGACAGGGGAGCAGAGACCCAGTACTTC. It encodes CAIKDRGAETQYF.

J is TRBJ2-7 and V is TRBV28; 8 nucleotides line up with TRBD1. J was trimmed by 7 bases and V by 6 bases; bases with no gene match: 8. The germline gives CDR1 MDHEN, CDR2 SYDVKM. This CDR3 comprises 13 residues. As DNA, the CDR3 is TGTGCCAGCAGGTCCGGAGACAGGGGTGAGCAGTACTTC. Its protein product is CASRSGDRGEQYF.

The V and J genes are TRBV13 and TRBJ1-6; D is unclear. V was clipped by 0 bases and J by 0 bases, with 15 bases between them. CDR3 length: 19 amino acids. Germline V gene data show CDR1 as PRHDT and CDR2 as FYEKMQ (reference sequence). CDR3: CASSLGLRELSSYNSPLHF. The CDR3, as DNA: TGTGCCAGCAGCTTAGGCCTAAGGGAGCTCAGCTCCTATAATTCACCCCTCCACTTT.

The genes are TRBV16 and TRBJ1-1, with TRBD1 matching over 9 bases. There are 15 residues in the CDR3. Germline V gene data show CDR1 as KGHSY and CDR2 as FQNENV. Trimming removed 4 bases from V and 0 bases from J; junction bases left unmatched: 3. The CDR3 loop reads CASSLRTGVNTEAFF. CDR3 coding DNA: TGTGCCAGCAGCCTTAGGACAGGGGTGAACACTGAAGCTTTCTTT.

This clone was seen more than once but under ten times. The chain joins TRBV5-6 to TRBJ2-7; 10 bases are shared with TRBD2. V lost 2 bases, J lost 1 base, and 3 bases stayed unmatched. Germline CDR1 reads SGHDT; CDR2 reads YYEEEE. This CDR3 spans 15 amino acids. Here the CDR3 reads CASSLAGGFSYEQYF. The CDR3, as DNA: TGTGCCAGCAGCTTAGCGGGGGGGTTTTCCTACGAGCAGTACTTC.

This chain links TRBV5-5 with TRBJ1-6; possible D gene TRBD1, 5 bases. The CDR3 sequence is 15 residues long. The V end was cut by 2 bases, the J end by 10 bases, with 16 bases between. Per germline, CDR1 SGHKS and CDR2 YYEKEE (reference sequence). The CDR3 bases are TGTGCCAGCAGCTTTGATCCAGGGAGACGGTCACCCCTCCACTTT. This sequence encodes CASSFDPGRRSPLHF. Together with reference TRBV5-5 and TRBJ1-6, the CDR3 gives the full variable domain: DAGVTQSPTHLIKTRGQQVTLRCSPISGHKSVSWYQQVLGQGPQFIFQYYEKEERGRGNFPDRFSARQFPNYSSELNVNALLLGDSALYLCASSFDPGRRSPLHFGNGTRLTVT.

This clone was detected only once. The chain is built from TRBV7-2 and TRBJ2-5; a possible D gene is TRBD2 (6 bases). The CDR3 runs to 16 residues. CDR1 is SGHTA, CDR2 FQGNSA, per germline. V dropped 7 bases and J dropped 4 bases, with 22 bases sitting between them. The chain's CDR3 is CASTLLGGLGSETQYF. CDR3 DNA: TGTGCCAGCACCCTACTCGGGGGACTGGGGTCAGAGACCCAGTACTTC. Full variable domain (outside the CDR3, taken from reference TRBV7-2 and TRBJ2-5): GAGVSQSPSNKVTEKGKDVELRCDPISGHTALYWYRQSLGQGLEFLIYFQGNSAPDKSGLPSDRFSAERTGGSVSTLTIQRTQQEDSAVYLCASTLLGGLGSETQYFGPGTRLLVL.

Details on this clone: Germline and junction disagree at one end, which may indicate a read error. V usage is TRBV27 and J usage is TRBJ1-6; D call uncertain. Germline lookup yields CDR1 MNHEY and CDR2 SMNVEV (reference sequence). This CDR3 is 13 amino acids long. Here the CDR3 reads CASSSTAGSPLRF. CDR3 DNA sequence: TGTGCCAGCAGTAGTACGGCGGGCTCACCCCTCCGCTTT.

As for this clone: A junction end diverges from the germline sequence, so it may reflect a read error. The V call is TRBV7-7, the J call TRBJ1-1; perhaps TRBD1 as D (5 bases). Germline CDR1 SSHAT, CDR2 FNYEAQ (reference sequence). The CDR3 is made up of 13 amino acids. CDR3 nucleotide sequence: TGTGCTAGCAGCCAGGACAAGAACACTGAAGCTTTCTTT. Translation gives CASSQDKNTEAFF.

This clone has more than one count but fewer than ten. J is TRBJ2-7 and V is TRBV9, with 10 bases matching TRBD2. V shed 2 bases, J shed 3 bases, and the junction held 2 bases outside the gene matches. The V gene's germline CDR1 is SGDLS and CDR2 YYNGEE. The CDR3 runs to 14 residues. The CDR3 protein is CASSVSGGNYEQYF. CDR3 nucleotide sequence: TGTGCCAGCAGCGTTAGCGGGGGGAACTACGAGCAGTACTTC.

The chain joins TRBV6-6 to TRBJ1-4, with 10 bases aligning to TRBD1. Germline trimming cut 4 bases from V and 14 bases from J; bases unmatched to any gene: 13. CDR1 and CDR2 from the germline V gene are MNHNY and SVGAGI (reference sequence). CDR3 length: 15 residues. The CDR3 coding sequence is TGTGCCAGCAGTTCCTCCGGGACAGGGGAAAGAAGGCTGTTTTTT. Encoded protein: CASSSSGTGERRLFF.

This sequence joins TRBV7-2 and TRBJ2-7; 16 nucleotides agree with TRBD2. With V trimmed by 4 bases and J by 12 bases, 9 bases remained unmatched. Germline V lookup: CDR1 SGHTA, CDR2 FQGNSA. This CDR3 is built from 15 residues. CDR3 region: CASSSGTSGRVPPYF. The CDR3 DNA sequence: TGTGCCAGCAGCTCAGGGACTAGCGGGAGGGTACCCCCGTACTTC.

This chain's CDR3 is CASRVESRGSPLHF. CDR3 sequence (DNA): TGTGCCAGCAGGGTAGAGTCCCGGGGGTCACCCCTCCACTTT. The chain links TRBV19 to TRBJ1-6; tentative D call: TRBD1 (5 bases). The CDR3 covers 14 residues. The ends were cut back, 9 bases at V and 10 bases at J, with 19 bases in the middle. The germline V gene encodes CDR1 LNHDA and CDR2 SQIVND (reference sequence).